These 29 T cell receptor beta chains were all obtained from the same sample, sequenced in a study of OX40 agonist ivuxolimab in advanced cancers. The receptor library was made with the immunoSEQ multiplex PCR assay. The source is immuneACCESS, and TCRdb retained only in-frame sequences with V and J called. Part of the clones is not carried over; for the studies checked, unresolved V genes explain less than half of this, and the remainder is unexplained. Recorded for this sample are approximately 51,000 clones; over 75% of them occurred a single time. Jointly, the top ten make up approximately 2% of the sample. The sequences come from CD4+ or CD8+ T cells sorted from blood, collected in a trial of the OX40 agonist ivuxolimab. These receptor sequences come from an adult with an advanced solid tumor such as melanoma, head and neck, liver or kidney cancer.

The rearrangement links TRBV27 to TRBJ2-1; D uncertain. The CDR3 has 16 residues. Germline CDR1 and CDR2: MNHEY and SMNVEV (reference sequence). The V gene lost 5 bases and the J gene lost 0 bases, with 14 bases spanning the gap. CDR3 residues: CASSPPGSRSYNEQFF. CDR3 nucleotide sequence: TGTGCCAGCAGTCCCCCCGGAAGTCGCTCCTACAATGAGCAGTTCTTC.

A few counts support this clone. V usage is TRBV27 and J usage is TRBJ1-5, with a tentative D call TRBD1 (5 bases). Germline-derived CDR1 and CDR2 are MNHEY and SMNVEV (reference sequence). Trimming removed 6 bases from V and 3 bases from J, with 12 bases in between. The CDR3 sequence is 14 residues long. The CDR3 reads CASRAQANNQPQHF. As DNA, the CDR3 is TGTGCCAGCAGAGCACAGGCGAACAATCAGCCCCAGCATTTT.

Sample share makes this clone medium-sized. The chain is built from TRBV5-1 and TRBJ1-1; no firm D call. Germline-derived CDR1 and CDR2 are SGHRS and YFSETQ. The length of the CDR3 is 14 residues. V gave up 4 bases and J gave up 2 bases, with 12 bases separating them. The CDR3 nucleotides read TGCGCCAGCAGCCACTCCGGGGAAAACACTGAAGCTTTCTTT. This codes for CASSHSGENTEAFF.

The chain joins TRBV7-8 to TRBJ2-6; possible D gene TRBD2, 5 bases. Trimming stripped 6 bases from V and 4 bases from J, with 16 bases between. Looked up from germline, CDR1 is SGHVS and CDR2 is FQNEAQ. There are 16 residues in the CDR3. The DNA of the CDR3 is TGTGCCAGCAGAGTTAATCGGGATCCCGGGGCCAACGTCCTGACTTTC. The encoded protein is CASRVNRDPGANVLTF.

The chain recombines TRBV2 with TRBJ1-1; D remains unclear. The CDR3 length is 14 residues. Germline V gene sequence: CDR1 SNHLY, CDR2 FYNNEI. V was pared by 5 bases and J by 6 bases, with 16 bases between. The CDR3 DNA sequence: TGTGCCAGCAGTCCTGACATCCCAGACCCTGAAGCTTTCTTT. This translates into CASSPDIPDPEAFF.

This clone was detected a few times. This rearrangement joins TRBV29-1 to TRBJ2-7; 14 bases agree with TRBD2. After removal of 5 bases from V and 0 bases from J, the junction contained 6 bases not matched to a gene. CDR3 length: 16 amino acids. Per the germline V gene, CDR1 is SQVTM and CDR2 is ANQGSEA. CDR3 sequence reads: CSVLGTSGRSSYEQYF. CDR3 nucleotide sequence: TGCAGCGTTCTCGGGACTAGCGGGAGAAGCTCCTACGAGCAGTACTTC.

This clone was picked up one time. The CDR3 loop reads CARSLSGHHNMNTEAFF. CDR3 nucleotide sequence: TGTGCCAGAAGCTTATCGGGACACCACAATATGAACACTGAAGCTTTCTTT. This rearrangement joins TRBV7-5 to TRBJ1-1; no check of the table's D call, TRBD1, against the DNA was made. TRBV7-5 corresponds to a pseudogene. CDR3 size: 17 residues.

This clone has more than one count but fewer than ten. The V and J genes are TRBV7-8 and TRBJ1-3; TRBD1 is a possible D gene (5 bases). Between the trimmed V and J ends, which lost 3 bases and 0 bases, there was a span of 15 bases. The CDR3 is 17 residues long. Per the germline V gene, CDR1 is SGHVS and CDR2 is FQNEAQ. The CDR3 DNA reads as TGTGCCAGCAGCTTTGGGGCTACAGATTCCTCTGGAAACACCATATATTTT. Its translation is CASSFGATDSSGNTIYF.

The chain links TRBV4-1 to TRBJ2-7; 15 bases fit TRBD2. Germline-derived CDR1 and CDR2 are MGHRA and YSYEKL. The CDR3 is 18 amino acids. Germline trimming cut 2 bases from V and 4 bases from J; bases unmatched to any gene: 9. CDR3 DNA sequence: TGCGCCAGCAGCCAAAGCGACTTCGGACTAGCGGGAGGGTACGAGCAGTACTTC. It specifies CASSQSDFGLAGGYEQYF.

The table lists this clone with a count of one. The chain combines TRBV27 with TRBJ2-2; D remains ambiguous. Germline-derived CDR1 and CDR2 are MNHEY and SMNVEV (reference sequence). There are 13 residues in the CDR3. The germline V and J ends were trimmed by 5 bases and 4 bases, with 8 bases remaining between them. CDR3 protein: CASSLQITGELFF. The CDR3 coding sequence is TGTGCCAGCAGTCTACAGATCACCGGGGAGCTGTTTTTT.

As DNA, the CDR3 is TGTGCCAGCAGCTTAAGTCTTACACAAGAGACCCAGTACTTC. As protein: CASSLSLTQETQYF. The chain links TRBV11-2 to TRBJ2-5; D remains ambiguous. Looked up from germline, CDR1 is SGHAT and CDR2 is FQNNGV. Trimming pared 2 bases from V and 2 bases from J, leaving 9 bases between. The CDR3 sequence is 14 residues long.

As regards this clone: One end of the junction varies from germline; a read error may be responsible. The chain links TRBV11-2 to TRBJ2-7; the match to TRBD2 covers 7 bases. Per the germline V gene, CDR1 is SGHAT and CDR2 is FQNNGV. CDR3 length: 12 amino acids. Here the CDR3 DNA reads TGTGCCAGCAGCGATAATAGCGGGCGCGATAGCTTC. Translating it yields CASSDNSGRDSF.

This clone appeared once. The genes are TRBV27 and TRBJ2-1; D not resolved. With 2 bases removed from V and 4 bases from J, the gap between germline ends came to 9 bases. The CDR3 totals 14 residues. Per the germline V gene, CDR1 is MNHEY and CDR2 is SMNVEV (reference sequence). In nucleotides, the CDR3 is TGTGCCAGCAGTTTAAGGGCTCCATACAATGAGCAGTTCTTC. Translated, it gives CASSLRAPYNEQFF.

This chain links TRBV11-2 with TRBJ2-7, with TRBD1 matching over 7 bases. This CDR3 is 16 amino acids long. The germline gives CDR1 SGHAT, CDR2 FQNNGV. The V segment lost 2 bases and the J segment 0 bases; nucleotides outside the gene matches: 7. CDR3 DNA: TGTGCCAGCAGCTTAACCCCGGGACAGCACTCCTACGAGCAGTACTTC. Amino acids: CASSLTPGQHSYEQYF. Combining the CDR3 with reference TRBV11-2 and TRBJ2-7 gives the whole variable domain EAGVAQSPRYKIIEKRQSVAFWCNPISGHATLYWYQQILGQGPKLLIQFQNNGVVDDSQLPKDRFSAERLKGVDSTLKIQPAKLEDSAVYLCASSLTPGQHSYEQYFGPGTRLTVT.

V usage is TRBV28 and J usage is TRBJ2-3; D uncertain. The germline gives CDR1 MDHEN, CDR2 SYDVKM. The CDR3 totals 12 residues. Trimming pared 5 bases from V and 0 bases from J, leaving 3 bases between. CDR3 loop: CASSGSTDTQYF. The CDR3 DNA reads as TGTGCCAGCAGTGGAAGCACAGATACGCAGTATTTT.

The DNA of the CDR3 is TGTGCCAGAAGGCGGACAGCTTTCTCCTACAATGAGCAGTTCTTC. It specifies CARRRTAFSYNEQFF. The genes are TRBV5-3 and TRBJ2-1; TRBD1 is a possible D gene (6 bases). TRBV5-3 is marked as an open reading frame, function uncertain. The CDR3 contains 15 residues. Trimming took off 5 bases at V and 0 bases at J, with 12 bases between the two ends.

This clone was picked up one time. One end of the junction varies from germline; a read error may be responsible. The chain recombines TRBV2 with TRBJ2-5, with TRBD2 matching over 11 bases. CDR1 and CDR2 (germline): SNHLY, FYNNEI. CDR3 length: 15 residues. The CDR3 loop is CASREELAGASDQYF. The CDR3 DNA sequence: TGTGCCAGCAGGGAAGAACTAGCGGGAGCTTCCGACCAGTACTTC.

This clone was observed a handful of times. CDR3 in amino acids: CASSQSENTEAFF. The CDR3 nucleotides are TGTGCCAGCAGCCAATCAGAGAACACTGAAGCTTTCTTT. This chain connects TRBV16 to TRBJ1-1; D is unresolved. The germline V gene has CDR1 KGHSY and CDR2 FQNENV. The CDR3 spans 13 residues. V gave up 0 bases and J gave up 1 base, with 3 bases separating them.

This chain uses TRBV19 with TRBJ2-1, with 10 bases identical to TRBD1. This CDR3 is 13 amino acids long. Trimming took 6 bases from V and 9 from J; bases not matched to a gene: 5. CDR1 is LNHDA, CDR2 SQIVND, per germline (reference sequence). CDR3 nucleotide sequence: TGTGCCAGTAGGGCGGGACAGGGGAGTGAGCAGTTCTTC. This codes for CASRAGQGSEQFF.

This chain joins TRBV13 and TRBJ2-5, with TRBD1 identical over 10 bases. Germline V gene data show CDR1 as PRHDT and CDR2 as FYEKMQ (reference sequence). The junction had 4 bases not matched to a gene; V was cut back by 5 bases and J by 4 bases. The CDR3 sequence is 14 residues long. The DNA for the CDR3 is TGTGCCAGCAGCAAAGACAGGGGGCGAGAGACCCAGTACTTC. Protein product: CASSKDRGRETQYF.

The chain employs TRBV2 and TRBJ2-5, with 7 bases that match TRBD1. The V and J ends lost 6 bases and 1 base, in that order; junction bases with no gene match: 8. CDR1 SNHLY and CDR2 FYNNEI come from the germline V gene. This CDR3 has 15 residues. DNA of the CDR3: TGTGCCAGCAGCCTGACTGGACAGGTCCAAGAGACCCAGTACTTC. It specifies CASSLTGQVQETQYF.

The V call is TRBV28, the J call TRBJ2-6; D gene ambiguous. Between the trimmed V and J ends, which lost 1 base and 1 base, there was a span of 2 bases. This CDR3 is built from 14 residues. Per germline, CDR1 MDHEN and CDR2 SYDVKM. The DNA for the CDR3 is TGTGCCAGCAGTTTATATTCTGGGGCCAACGTCCTGACTTTC. This translates into CASSLYSGANVLTF.

This chain uses TRBV6-5 with TRBJ2-2, with D possibly matching TRBD2 (6 bases). In germline, CDR1 is MNHEY, CDR2 SVGAGI. The CDR3 totals 15 residues. Trimming shortened V by 2 bases and J by 1 base, and 8 bases separated the two germline ends. As DNA, the CDR3 is TGTGCCAGCAGTTACGTTAGCGGGAACACCGGGGAGCTGTTTTTT. Translating gives CASSYVSGNTGELFF.

J is TRBJ1-4 and V is TRBV28; 10 nucleotides match TRBD1. The CDR3 covers 15 residues. Trimming took 5 bases from V and 8 from J; bases not matched to a gene: 8. Germline CDR1 is MDHEN and CDR2 is SYDVKM. Here the CDR3 DNA reads TGTGCCAGCAGTCACGGGGACAGGGGTGGGGAAAAACTGTTTTTT. This codes for CASSHGDRGGEKLFF. Variable domain in full (rest from reference TRBV28 and TRBJ1-4): DVKVTQSSRYLVKRTGEKVFLECVQDMDHENMFWYRQDPGLGLRLIYFSYDVKMKEKGDIPEGYSVSREKKERFSLILESASTNQTSMYLCASSHGDRGGEKLFFGSGTQLSVL.

The chain uses TRBV11-2 and TRBJ2-1; the match to TRBD1 covers 7 bases. V shed 4 bases, J shed 10 bases, and the junction held 10 bases outside the gene matches. CDR3 length equals 14 residues. The germline CDR1 and CDR2 sequences are SGHAT and FQNNGV. Here the CDR3 reads CASSSDRLTFEQFF. For the CDR3, the DNA is TGTGCCAGCAGCTCGGACAGGTTAACTTTCGAGCAGTTCTTC.

The rearrangement links TRBV6-6 to TRBJ1-3, with 7 bases identical to TRBD1. Trimming cost V 4 bases and J 0 bases; bases outside gene matches: 6. CDR3 length equals 16 residues. Germline CDR1 reads MNHNY; CDR2 reads SVGAGI (reference sequence). The CDR3 region has the DNA TGTGCCAGCAGTTCCGTGACAGGGAGCTCTGGAAACACCATATATTTT. Translation: CASSSVTGSSGNTIYF.

The V and J genes are TRBV28 and TRBJ2-2; TRBD1 matches 7 bases. Losses at the gene ends were 5 bases for V and 4 bases for J; bases not matched to a gene: 10. In germline, CDR1 is MDHEN, CDR2 SYDVKM. This CDR3 contains 16 residues. This CDR3 reads CASSQFRGQTTGELFF. The CDR3 coding sequence is TGTGCCAGCAGTCAATTTCGGGGACAGACCACCGGGGAGCTGTTTTTT.

The chain combines TRBV28 with TRBJ1-2; no firm D call. Trimming cost V 3 bases and J 3 bases, with 5 bases left between them. Germline V CDR1 and CDR2: MDHEN, SYDVKM. CDR3 size: 12 residues. CDR3 sequence (DNA): TGTGCCAGCAGTTTGAGTGACTATGGCTACACCTTC. Residues: CASSLSDYGYTF.

On this clone itself: The sample holds other DNA sequences that translate to the same CDR3. The rearrangement uses TRBV5-4 and TRBJ2-2, with 8 bases aligning to TRBD2. V dropped 4 bases and J dropped 4; count of bases not matched to a gene: 9. The germline V gene encodes CDR1 SGHNT and CDR2 YYREEE (reference sequence). This CDR3 is 16 amino acids long. This CDR3 is CASSREGGRATGELFF. The DNA of the CDR3 is TGTGCCAGCAGCCGGGAGGGGGGTCGGGCCACCGGGGAGCTGTTTTTT.